Listed below are T cell receptor beta chains from one sample, sequenced in a study of blood T cell repertoires in COVID-19. The protocol was immunoSEQ multiplex PCR, while the TCRdb copy is restricted to in-frame clones and leaves out a portion. Here the sample spans fewer than 65,000 clones, over 65% being singletons. Source material: peripheral blood. The receptors derive from a human donor in a cohort sampled during active COVID-19. CDR3s include the opening cysteine and the closing phenylalanine or tryptophan. D genes are given only for firm matches. Expanded clones are given a class, and other clones once, few, many or no size at all.

j_call,d_call,clone_size,v_call,cdr3_nt,cdr3_aa
TRBJ1-2,NA,NA,TRBV30,TGTGCCTGGAACAGCCTCCTTCGGACACGTCAAACGAAGGGCTACACCTTC,CAWNSLLRTRQTKGYTF
TRBJ1-1,TRBD1,NA,TRBV7-8,TGTGCCAGCAGCTTATCAGGGGGAAACGGGAACACTGAAGCTTTCTTT,CASSLSGGNGNTEAFF
TRBJ1-1,TRBD1,NA,TRBV7-8,TGTGCCAGCAGCCACGGGACAGGTGTGGGGAACACTGAAGCTTTCTTT,CASSHGTGVGNTEAFF
TRBJ2-5,TRBD1,NA,TRBV3-1/TRBV3-2,TGTGCCAGCAGCTCCTATTCCGGGACAGGGGGCAAAGAGACCCAGTACTTC,CASSSYSGTGGKETQYF
TRBJ2-1,TRBD1,NA,TRBV19,TGTGCCAGTAGTGCCACCCAGGGGGCGCGGAATGAGCAGTTCTTC,CASSATQGARNEQFF
TRBJ2-5,NA,NA,TRBV5-8,TGTGCCAGCAGCCCGGGGTATTCGGGAATGGGGACCCAGTACTTC,CASSPGYSGMGTQYF
TRBJ1-5,NA,NA,TRBV6-4,TGTGCCAGCAGTGACCAAGCGGGGAGCAATCAGCCCCAGCATTTT,CASSDQAGSNQPQHF
TRBJ1-5,NA,NA,TRBV21-1,NA,CASSMFGGGSNQPQHF
TRBJ2-2,NA,NA,TRBV7-9,TGTGCCAGCAGCTTAGACACAGGGATGACCGGGGAGCTGTTTTTT,CASSLDTGMTGELFF
TRBJ1-4,NA,few,TRBV4-1,TGCGCCAGCAGCCAAGAGGCAGGGAGGTCCGAAAAACTGTTTTTT,CASSQEAGRSEKLFF
TRBJ2-2,NA,few,TRBV27,TGTGCCAGCAGTTCCACCCAGGGGTTCGAGCTGTTTTTT,CASSSTQGFELFF
TRBJ2-5,TRBD1,NA,TRBV7-3,TGTGCCAGCAGCCTCCTCAGGGGGGAGACCCAGTACTTC,CASSLLRGETQYF
TRBJ2-7,NA,NA,TRBV7-2,TGTGCCAGCAGCCCCCTCTACGAGCAGTACTTC,CASSPLYEQYF
TRBJ2-7,NA,few,TRBV3-1/TRBV3-2,TGTGCCAGCAGCCAAGCCCGGACAGTCTACGAGCAGTACTTC,CASSQARTVYEQYF
TRBJ1-6,TRBD1,few,TRBV7-9,TGTGCCAGCAGCTTACAGGGGGATAATTCACCCCTCCACTTT,CASSLQGDNSPLHF